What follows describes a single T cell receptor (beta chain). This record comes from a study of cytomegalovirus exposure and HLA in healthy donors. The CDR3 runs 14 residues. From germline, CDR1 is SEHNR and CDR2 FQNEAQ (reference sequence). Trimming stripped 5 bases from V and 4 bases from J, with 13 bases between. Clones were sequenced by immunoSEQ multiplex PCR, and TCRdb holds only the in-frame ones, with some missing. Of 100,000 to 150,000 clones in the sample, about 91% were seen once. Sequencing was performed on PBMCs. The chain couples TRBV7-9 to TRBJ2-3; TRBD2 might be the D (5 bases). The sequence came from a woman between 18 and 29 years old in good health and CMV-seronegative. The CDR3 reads CASSLTRGPDTQYF. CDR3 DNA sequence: TGTGCCAGCAGCCTCACTAGAGGCCCAGATACGCAGTATTTT.